The 2 T cell receptor beta chains given below trace back to one sample, sequenced in a study of T cell responses to AZD1222 COVID-19 vaccine. This table comes from immunoSEQ multiplex PCR, and its TCRdb copy is limited to in-frame clones, with some not included. Of 120,000 to 150,000 clones listed, roughly nine tenths were seen once; the top ten hold about 1.8%. Sequencing used peripheral blood, obtained 28 days after the second AZD1222 dose. These receptors were obtained from an adult who received the AZD1222 COVID-19 vaccine.

In its sample, this clone was seen once. The chain joins TRBV18 to TRBJ2-2; 13 bases map to TRBD2. V dropped 6 bases and J dropped 7; count of bases not matched to a gene: 14. Germline CDR1 reads KGHSH; CDR2 reads LQKENI. This CDR3 has 18 amino acids. The CDR3 region has the DNA TGTGCCAGCTCGACTGGGACTAGCGGGACTTATGTTAGCGGGGAGCTGTTTTTT. This encodes CASSTGTSGTYVSGELFF.

The rearrangement uses TRBV9 and TRBJ2-3; 8 nucleotides align to TRBD2. Germline V gene data show CDR1 as SGDLS and CDR2 as YYNGEE. The CDR3 spans 16 residues. Trimming cost V 2 bases and J 4 bases; bases outside gene matches: 9. Written as DNA, the CDR3 is TGTGCCAGCAGCGTCCCCCGGAGCGGGGGTTCAGATACGCAGTATTTT. This gives the protein CASSVPRSGGSDTQYF.